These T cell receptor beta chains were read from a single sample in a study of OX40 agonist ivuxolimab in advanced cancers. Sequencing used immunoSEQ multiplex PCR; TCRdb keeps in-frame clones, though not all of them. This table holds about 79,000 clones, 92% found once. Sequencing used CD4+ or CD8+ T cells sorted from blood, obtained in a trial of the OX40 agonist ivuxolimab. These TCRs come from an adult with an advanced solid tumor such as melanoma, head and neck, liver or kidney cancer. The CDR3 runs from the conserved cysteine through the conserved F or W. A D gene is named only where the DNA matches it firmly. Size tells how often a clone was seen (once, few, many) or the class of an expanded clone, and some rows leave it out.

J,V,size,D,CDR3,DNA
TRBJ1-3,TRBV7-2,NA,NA,CASSFFTDGAGTIYF,TGTGCCAGCAGCTTTTTCACGGACGGGGCTGGCACCATATATTTT
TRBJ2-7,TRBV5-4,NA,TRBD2,CASSLGGTSGSYEQYF,TGTGCCAGCAGCTTGGGGGGGACTAGCGGGAGTTACGAGCAGTACTTC
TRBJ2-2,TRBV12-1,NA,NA,CASSFRKFSGELFF,TGTGCCAGCAGCTTTAGGAAGTTTTCCGGGGAGCTGTTTTTT
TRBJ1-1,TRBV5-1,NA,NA,CASSREGVEAFF,TGCGCCAGCAGCCGGGAGGGGGTCGAGGCTTTCTTT
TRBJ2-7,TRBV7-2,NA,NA,CASTSTGAYEQYF,TGTGCCAGCACCTCGACAGGAGCCTACGAGCAGTACTTC
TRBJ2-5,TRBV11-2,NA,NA,CASSLDGRRGAQYF,TGTGCCAGCAGCTTAGATGGCAGGAGGGGGGCCCAGTACTTC
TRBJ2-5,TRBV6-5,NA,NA,CASNRARQETQYF,TGTGCCAGCAACCGGGCCAGGCAAGAGACCCAGTACTTC
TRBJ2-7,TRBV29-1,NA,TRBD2,CSVDHGGWSNEQYF,TGCAGCGTTGACCACGGGGGGTGGAGCAACGAGCAGTACTTC
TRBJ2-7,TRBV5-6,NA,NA,CASSFSRSDEQYF,TGTGCCAGCAGCTTTTCTCGCTCTGACGAGCAGTACTTC
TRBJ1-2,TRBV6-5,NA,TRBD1,CASSGPRQGTGGYTF,TGTGCCAGCAGTGGCCCTAGACAGGGGACGGGTGGCTACACCTTC
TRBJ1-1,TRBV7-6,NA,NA,CASSRDGNTEAFF,TGTGCCAGCAGCCGAGACGGGAACACTGAAGCTTTCTTT
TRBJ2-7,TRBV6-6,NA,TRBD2,CASRPASGVRTYEQYF,TGTGCCAGCAGGCCCGCCAGCGGGGTCCGGACCTACGAGCAGTACTTC
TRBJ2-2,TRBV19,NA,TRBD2,CASKPGLANTGELFF,TGTGCCAGTAAACCGGGACTAGCGAACACCGGGGAGCTGTTTTTT
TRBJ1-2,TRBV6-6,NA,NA,CASSYLGGAEYGYTF,TGTGCCAGCAGTTACCTCGGGGGGGCGGAATATGGCTACACCTTC
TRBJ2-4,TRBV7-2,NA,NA,CASSLAPQNIQYF,TGTGCCAGCAGCTTAGCCCCCCAAAACATTCAGTACTTC
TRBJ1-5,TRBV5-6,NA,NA,CASSVQGNSNQPQHF,TGTGCCAGCAGCGTACAAGGAAATTCCAATCAGCCCCAGCATTTT
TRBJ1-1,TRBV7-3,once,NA,CASSAGGNTEAFF,TGTGCCAGCAGCGCTGGAGGGAACACTGAAGCTTTCTTT
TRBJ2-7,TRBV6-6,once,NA,CASSRQEPWEQYF,TGTGCCAGCAGTCGACAGGAGCCTTGGGAGCAGTACTTC
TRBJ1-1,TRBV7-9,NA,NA,CASSLEGVTEAFF,TGTGCCAGCAGCTTAGAGGGGGTCACTGAAGCTTTCTTT
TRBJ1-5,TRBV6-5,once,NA,CASSGWGQPQHF,TGTGCCAGCAGTGGATGGGGTCAGCCCCAGCATTTT
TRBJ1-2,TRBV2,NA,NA,CASSGTYTF,TGTGCCAGCAGTGGGACCTACACCTTC
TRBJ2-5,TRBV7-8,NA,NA,CASSSVGRGPQETQYF,TGTGCCAGCAGCTCAGTTGGGAGGGGGCCCCAAGAGACCCAGTACTTC
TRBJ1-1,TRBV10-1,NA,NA,CASSVYKESSNTEAFF,TGCGCCAGCAGTGTTTATAAGGAGAGCTCGAACACTGAAGCTTTCTTT
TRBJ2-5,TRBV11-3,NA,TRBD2,CASSLEPGLAGQETQYF,TGTGCCAGCAGCTTAGAACCCGGACTAGCGGGACAAGAGACCCAGTACTTC
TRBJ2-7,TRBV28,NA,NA,CASSLADFAYEQYF,TGTGCCAGCAGTTTAGCCGACTTCGCCTACGAGCAGTACTTC
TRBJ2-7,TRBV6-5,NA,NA,CASSYSQAGATYEQYF,TGTGCCAGCAGTTACTCCCAGGCGGGCGCAACCTACGAGCAGTACTTC
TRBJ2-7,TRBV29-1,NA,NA,CSVTLRSSYEQYF,TGCAGCGTAACTCTTAGGAGCTCCTACGAGCAGTACTTC
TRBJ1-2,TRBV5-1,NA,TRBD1,CASSLGTGGDGYTF,TGCGCCAGCAGCTTGGGGACAGGAGGGGATGGCTACACCTTC
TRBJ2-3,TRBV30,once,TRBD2,CAWSVSRRRGASGSTDTQYF,TGTGCCTGGAGTGTATCAAGGCGTAGGGGGGCTAGCGGGAGCACAGATACGCAGTATTTT
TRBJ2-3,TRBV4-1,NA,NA,CASSQQPSTDTQYF,TGCGCCAGCAGCCAACAACCTAGCACAGATACGCAGTATTTT
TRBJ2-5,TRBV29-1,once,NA,CSVGADIQETQYF,TGCAGCGTTGGTGCCGACATCCAAGAGACCCAGTACTTC
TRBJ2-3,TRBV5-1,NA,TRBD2,CASAPLAADTDTQYF,TGCGCCAGCGCTCCTCTAGCGGCCGACACAGATACGCAGTATTTT
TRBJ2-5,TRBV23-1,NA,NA,CASSQPGRHKGETQYF,TGCGCCAGCAGTCAACCGGGCCGGCACAAAGGAGAGACCCAGTACTTC
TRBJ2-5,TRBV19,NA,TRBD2,CASSPGGGLTQYF,TGTGCCAGTAGCCCGGGGGGAGGGCTGACCCAGTACTTC
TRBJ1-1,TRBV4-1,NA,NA,CASSQGSGADTEAFF,TGCGCCAGCAGCCAAGGGTCCGGGGCTGACACTGAAGCTTTCTTT
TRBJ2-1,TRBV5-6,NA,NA,CASSFDSFSYNEQFF,TGTGCCAGCAGCTTTGACAGCTTCTCCTACAATGAGCAGTTCTTC
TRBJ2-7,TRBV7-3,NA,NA,CASSVSSYEQYF,TGTGCCAGCAGTGTGAGCTCCTACGAGCAGTACTTC
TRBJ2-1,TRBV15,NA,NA,CATSQGAGLEYNEQFF,TGTGCCACCAGCCAGGGGGCGGGACTAGAATACAATGAGCAGTTCTTC
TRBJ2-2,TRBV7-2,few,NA,CASSPLSVQGLITGELFF,TGTGCCAGCAGCCCCCTCTCAGTTCAGGGGTTAATCACCGGGGAGCTGTTTTTT
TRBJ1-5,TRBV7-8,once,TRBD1,CASSLRQGYNSNQPQHF,TGTGCCAGCAGCCTCCGACAGGGATATAATAGCAATCAGCCCCAGCATTTT
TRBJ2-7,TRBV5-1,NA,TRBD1,CASSLLQGSYEQYF,TGCGCCAGCAGCTTGTTACAGGGGTCCTACGAGCAGTACTTC
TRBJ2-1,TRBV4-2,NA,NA,CASSQDWGRLSIYNEQFF,TGTGCCAGCAGCCAAGATTGGGGCCGACTATCGATCTACAATGAGCAGTTCTTC
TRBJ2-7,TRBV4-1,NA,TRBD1,CASSHEGQTYEQYF,TGCGCCAGCAGCCATGAGGGACAGACCTACGAGCAGTACTTC
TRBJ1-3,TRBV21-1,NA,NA,CASSKGARRACPLSGNTIYF,TGTGCCAGCAGCAAAGGGGCTAGGAGGGCCTGTCCTCTCTCTGGAAACACCATATATTTT
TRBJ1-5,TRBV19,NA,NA,CASSPRSWYSNQPQHF,TGTGCCAGTAGTCCTCGGAGCTGGTATAGCAATCAGCCCCAGCATTTT
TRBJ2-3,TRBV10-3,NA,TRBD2,CAIGTSGRSPSTDTQYF,TGTGCCATCGGGACTAGCGGGAGGTCGCCCTCCACAGATACGCAGTATTTT
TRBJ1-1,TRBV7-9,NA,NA,CASSSTLGQTMNTEAFF,TGTGCCAGCAGCTCGACACTCGGACAAACCATGAACACTGAAGCTTTCTTT
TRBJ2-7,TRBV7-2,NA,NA,CASSRSSYEQYF,TGTGCCAGCAGCAGAAGCTCCTACGAGCAGTACTTC